This T cell receptor beta chain was identified in a study of molecular identifiers for immune sequencing clone quantification. Study-level points and caveats: In naive cells, clones above 20 RNA copies held under 1% of molecules, whereas in effector cells they held over 98%.

TCRdb itself ran the PCR reads through MiXCR, one entry per CDR3 protein. The sample has approximately 630,000 distinct CDR3 sequences, around 25% seen once. V lost 0 bases to trimming and J lost 5 bases, with 1 base between them. Looked up from germline, CDR1 is MRHNA and CDR2 is SNTAGT. The CDR3 spans 11 residues. There are a few counts of this clonotype. Antigen specificity is unknown. The TCR originated in a human donor in good health. Some libraries in this study had Jurkat cell RNA spiked in. The chain joins TRBV6-4 to TRBJ1-1; the D is unclear. Sequenced sample: naive CD8+ T cells from blood, with Jurkat cell RNA spiked in. This sample's subset: FACS-sorted CD8+CD4-CCR7+CD45RA+ naive T cells. In nucleotides, the CDR3 is TGTGCCAGCAGTGACTCTACTGAAGCTTTCTTT. Its protein is CASSDSTEAFF.